These 3 T cell receptor beta chains originate from one sample sequenced in a study of control samples from healthy donors and cancer patients. Generated by immunoSEQ multiplex PCR, the TCRdb table keeps only in-frame clones and is missing some. The sample records approximately 37,000 clones, about 93% being singletons. The source material was blood. Receptor source: a woman in her forties or fifties in good health.

The chain uses TRBV11-1 and TRBJ2-1; D uncertain. Germline values: CDR1 SGHAT, CDR2 FQDESV (reference sequence). The CDR3 totals 14 residues. Trimming left V 1 base short and J 7 bases short, with 11 bases between. DNA of the CDR3: TGTGCCAGCAGCTTAGAATTGAATAATAATGAGCAGTTCTTC. This translates into CASSLELNNNEQFF.

This chain links TRBV6-5 with TRBJ1-4; D is perhaps TRBD1 (5 bases). V lost 0 bases and J lost 7, with 9 bases in between. The germline V gene has CDR1 MNHEY and CDR2 SVGAGI. This CDR3 contains 14 residues. Written as DNA, the CDR3 is TGTGCCAGCAGTTACTCGTGGGGCGTTGAAAAACTGTTTTTT. It encodes CASSYSWGVEKLFF.

CDR3 sequence reads: CASSPNFGQISGNTIYF. The CDR3 bases are TGTGCCAGCTCACCGAATTTCGGGCAGATCTCTGGAAACACCATATATTTT. The chain uses TRBV18 and TRBJ1-3, with D unresolved. Trimming left V 3 bases short and J 0 bases short, with 15 bases between. The CDR3 has 17 amino acids. Germline loops: CDR1 KGHSH, CDR2 LQKENI. Looking up the rest from reference TRBV18 and TRBJ1-3 gives the full variable domain: NAGVMQNPRHLVRRRGQEARLRCSPMKGHSHVYWYRQLPEEGLKFMVYLQKENIIDESGMPKERFSAEFPKEGPSILRIQQVVRGDSAAYFCASSPNFGQISGNTIYFGEGSWLTVV.